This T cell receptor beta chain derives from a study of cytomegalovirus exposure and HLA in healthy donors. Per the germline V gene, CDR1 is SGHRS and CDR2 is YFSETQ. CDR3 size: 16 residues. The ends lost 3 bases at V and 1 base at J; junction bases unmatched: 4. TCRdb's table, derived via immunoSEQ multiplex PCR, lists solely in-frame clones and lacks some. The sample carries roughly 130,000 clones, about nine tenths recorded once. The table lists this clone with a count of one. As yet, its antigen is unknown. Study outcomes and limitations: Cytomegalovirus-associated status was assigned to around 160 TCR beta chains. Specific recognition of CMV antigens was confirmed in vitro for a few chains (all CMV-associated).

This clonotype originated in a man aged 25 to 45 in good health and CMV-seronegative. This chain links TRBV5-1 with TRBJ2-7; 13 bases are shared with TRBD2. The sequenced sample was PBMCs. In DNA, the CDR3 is TGCGCCAGCAGCTCTGGGACTAGCGGGGCGTCCTACGAGCAGTACTTC. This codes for CASSSGTSGASYEQYF.